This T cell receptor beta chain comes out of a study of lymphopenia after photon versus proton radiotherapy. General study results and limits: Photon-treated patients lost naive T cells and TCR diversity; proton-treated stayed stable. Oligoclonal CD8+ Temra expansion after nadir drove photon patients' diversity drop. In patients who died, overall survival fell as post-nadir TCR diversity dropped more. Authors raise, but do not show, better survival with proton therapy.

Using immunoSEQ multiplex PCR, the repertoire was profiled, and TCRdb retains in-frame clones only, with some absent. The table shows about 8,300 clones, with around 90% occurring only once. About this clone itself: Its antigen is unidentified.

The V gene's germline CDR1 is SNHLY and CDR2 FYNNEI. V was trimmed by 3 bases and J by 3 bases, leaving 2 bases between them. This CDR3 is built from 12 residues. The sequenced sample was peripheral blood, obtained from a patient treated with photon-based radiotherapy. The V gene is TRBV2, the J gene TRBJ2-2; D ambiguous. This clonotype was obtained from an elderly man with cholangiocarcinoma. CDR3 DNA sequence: TGTGCCAGCAGTGAGTACACCGGGGAGCTGTTTTTT. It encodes CASSEYTGELFF.